A selection of T cell receptor beta chains follows, all from one sample in a study of blood T cell repertoires in COVID-19. Repertoires were generated with immunoSEQ multiplex PCR, while TCRdb's copy carries only in-frame clones and drops some. The repertoire has over 250,000 clones, more than 75% of them found once; the top ten carry roughly 2%. Material for sequencing was PBMCs or T cells enriched from blood (not recorded which). These receptors were obtained from a woman in her sixties or seventies in a cohort exposed to, infected with or recovered from COVID-19 (not recorded which). CDR3s include the opening cysteine and the closing phenylalanine or tryptophan. Each record gives: V gene, D gene, CDR3 protein. D genes are given only for firm matches.

>TRBV28|TRBD1
CASSPGGGLNTEAFF
>TRBV18|-
CASSRGQSEQYF
>TRBV5-1|-
CASSPRGGNQPQHF
>TRBV6-5|-
CASLASASGNTIYF
>TRBV7-8|-
CASSPTPGAHNEQFF
>TRBV27|-
CAGGPGEYQPQHF
>TRBV11-2|TRBD1
CASTIGTGIYHSPLHF
>TRBV19|TRBD1
CASRDRDYGYTF
>TRBV4-1|-
CASSQVVQGPNSPLHF
>TRBV15|-
CATSSLTAGGEKLFF
>TRBV5-1|-
CASSFPGTQYF
>TRBV28|-
CASHTPKHSNQPQHF
>TRBV18|TRBD2
CASSLGLAGGYEQYF
>TRBV30|-
CAWSGAGEGESPLHF
>TRBV12-3/TRBV12-4|-
CAISDTNTGELFF
>TRBV7-3|TRBD1
CASSPGQPYNEQFF
>TRBV23-1|TRBD1
CASSQPGTGGVHGNEKLFF
>TRBV11-2|TRBD1
CASSLDRVYGYTF
>TRBV24-1|-
CANRRDNTGELFF
>TRBV4-2|TRBD2
CASSREGSAYEQYF
>TRBV21-1|-
CASSMRSRDRVAGNTIYF
>TRBV11-1|TRBD1
CASSLELQGEAFF
>TRBV19|TRBD1
CASSIGTDPAAETQYF
>TRBV27|TRBD1
CASSNPRGRDEQYF
>TRBV7-9|TRBD1
CASSRDRSSGNTIYF